The 3 T cell receptor beta chains below all came from one sample that was sequenced in a study of human T cells and chemical hapten exposure. The time point: patch test 1, 2 weeks after DPC sensitization. Regarding treatment: therapeutic diphenylcyclopropenone sensitization with weekly scalp DPC. TCRdb fed the RACE reads into MiXCR, producing one record per CDR3 protein. The sample records about 360,000 distinct CDR3 sequences, about 7% being singletons. The material was whole blood, obtained in connection with sensitization to the hapten diphenylcyclopropenone (DPC). Source of these receptors: a woman under 30 with alopecia areata. Some clones in this sample may be carry-over from other donors' samples.

This clonotype showed up many times. V usage is TRBV6-1 and J usage is TRBJ2-7; D remains ambiguous. The CDR3 consists of 12 residues. The ends were cut back, 2 bases at V and 3 bases at J, with 5 bases in the middle. Per germline, CDR1 MNHNS and CDR2 SASEGT. In DNA, the CDR3 is TGTGCCAGCAGTGAATCCGGCTACGAGCAGTACTTC. Translation gives CASSESGYEQYF.

V usage is TRBV28 and J usage is TRBJ2-3; 7 nucleotides line up with TRBD2. Germline V gene data show CDR1 as MDHEN and CDR2 as SYDVKM. V dropped 7 bases and J dropped 4; count of bases not matched to a gene: 8. The CDR3 is 14 amino acids. This CDR3 reads CASNRRGGADTQYF. The CDR3 region has the DNA TGTGCCAGCAATCGACGGGGAGGGGCAGATACGCAGTATTTT.

This rearrangement joins TRBV20-1 to TRBJ2-1; D possibly corresponds to TRBD2 (6 bases). There are 14 residues in the CDR3. The V gene's germline CDR1 is DFQATT and CDR2 SNEGSKA (reference sequence). V was shortened by 3 bases and J by 4 bases, with 13 bases between the two germline ends. Here the CDR3 reads CSASGTRGYNEQFF. The CDR3 DNA sequence: TGCAGTGCTAGTGGCACACGGGGGTACAATGAGCAGTTCTTC.